This TCR beta chain was retrieved from a study of blood T cell repertoires in COVID-19. As for the study in general: COVID-19 samples collected from the United States, Italy and Spain covered acute and convalescent phases.

Recruitment covered about 25 US areas and drew participants whose ages spanned about 18 to 90 years. Categorization into cohorts depended on clinical history that participants reported. Among Cohort 3 donors, those recovered had two negative PCRs, clearance, or symptom resolution. Here immunoSEQ multiplex PCR was the method, and the copy in TCRdb shows in-frame clones only, minus some. The sample records roughly 180,000 clones, roughly 86% being singletons. The CDR3 runs to 16 residues. The V gene lost 5 bases and the J gene lost 0 bases, with 13 bases spanning the gap. Per the germline V gene, CDR1 is LGHDT and CDR2 is YNNKEL (reference sequence).

The chain employs TRBV3-1 (or the pseudogene TRBV3-2) and TRBJ1-4; no definite D call. The receptor comes from a woman aged 25-40 years who had recovered from COVID-19. The specimen was PBMCs or T cells enriched from blood (not recorded which). The CDR3 here is CASSSADGATNEKLFF. CDR3 sequence (DNA): TGTGCCAGCAGCTCCGCGGATGGAGCAACTAATGAAAAACTGTTTTTT.